The 17 T cell receptor beta chains reported below all come from one sample, sequenced in a study of preoperative IRX-2 immunotherapy in early breast cancer (dated by TCRdb to the late 2010s). Library method: the immunoSEQ multiplex PCR assay. Not all clones reach the TCRdb copy of this immuneACCESS table, which keeps in-frame sequences only. Checked studies attribute under half of the gap to unresolved V genes and leave the rest unexplained. Across this sample there are 30,000 to 35,000 clones, with about 95% seen only once. About 6.8% of the sample comes from the top ten. Read against the paper, the sample's treatment or condition label means: preoperative locoregional IRX-2 cytokine immunotherapy. Collection took place from a patient treated with IRX-2 immunotherapy. The receptors here all came from a human donor with breast cancer.

V gene TRBV7-9 combines with J gene TRBJ2-1, with 7 bases that match TRBD2. Trimming took 1 base from V and 5 from J; bases not matched to a gene: 11. The CDR3 is made up of 17 amino acids. Germline V gives CDR1 SEHNR, CDR2 FQNEAQ (reference sequence). The CDR3 DNA reads as TGTGCCAGCAGCTTAGGACGGGGCGGGAGTAGGGACAATGAGCAGTTCTTC. Its translation is CASSLGRGGSRDNEQFF.

The rearrangement joins TRBV9 to TRBJ2-2, with 9 bases that match TRBD2. The J segment lost 2 bases and the V segment lost 4 bases, leaving 9 bases of the junction unmatched. Germline values: CDR1 SGDLS, CDR2 YYNGEE. The CDR3 contains 17 residues. CDR3 sequence (DNA): TGTGCCAGCAGCCCCCGGGGGCTAGCGGGAAACACCGGGGAGCTGTTTTTT. Its protein is CASSPRGLAGNTGELFF. The full variable domain, rest sourced from reference TRBV9 and TRBJ2-2, is DSGVTQTPKHLITATGQRVTLRCSPRSGDLSVYWYQQSLDQGLQFLIQYYNGEERAKGNILERFSAQQFPDLHSELNLSSLELGDSALYFCASSPRGLAGNTGELFFGEGSRLTVL.

The chain has TRBV9 and TRBJ2-5; 10 nucleotides line up with TRBD1. Germline CDR1 SGDLS, CDR2 YYNGEE. Germline trimming cut 3 bases from V and 2 bases from J; bases unmatched to any gene: 7. CDR3 size: 16 residues. The DNA of the CDR3 is TGTGCCAGCAGCGCCGGGACAGGGGCTCCTCAAGAGACCCAGTACTTC. Encoded protein: CASSAGTGAPQETQYF.

The chain combines TRBV19 with TRBJ1-1; D is unclear. Per germline, CDR1 LNHDA and CDR2 SQIVND (reference sequence). The CDR3 is made up of 15 amino acids. V was cut by 3 bases and J by 1 base, with 12 bases left in between. CDR3 bases: TGTGCCAGTAGTATTATCCCCACAGCGAACACTGAAGCTTTCTTT. This encodes CASSIIPTANTEAFF.

The V call is TRBV6-5, the J call TRBJ1-4, with D tentatively TRBD1 (6 bases). CDR1 and CDR2 (germline): MNHEY, SVGAGI. Trimming took off 2 bases at V and 8 bases at J, with 15 bases between the two ends. The CDR3 has 15 residues. CDR3 sequence: CASSYRGTRTEKLFF. As DNA, the CDR3 is TGTGCCAGCAGTTACCGAGGGACAAGGACGGAAAAACTGTTTTTT.

This chain uses TRBV18 with TRBJ1-1, with D perhaps TRBD1 (5 bases). CDR3 size: 16 residues. The V and J ends lost 3 bases and 1 base respectively, with 15 bases between them. Germline assignment: CDR1 KGHSH and CDR2 LQKENI. The CDR3 protein is CASSPRSGGGNTEAFF. The CDR3 coding sequence is TGTGCCAGCTCACCGAGGAGTGGGGGGGGGAACACTGAAGCTTTCTTT.

The rearrangement uses TRBV9 and TRBJ2-7; 7 nucleotides align to TRBD2. The junction had 5 bases not matched to a gene; V was cut back by 2 bases and J by 3 bases. There are 14 residues in the CDR3. The germline gives CDR1 SGDLS, CDR2 YYNGEE. Here the CDR3 reads CASSVSGGFYEQYF. The CDR3 DNA reads as TGTGCCAGCAGCGTCTCGGGGGGATTCTACGAGCAGTACTTC.

This clone came up once. CDR3 nucleotide sequence: TGTGCCAGCAGCCCCTCTGCGGGCCCCGGGGCTGGGCAGTACTTC. Translation gives CASSPSAGPGAGQYF. V is TRBV7-9 and J is TRBJ2-7, with D tentatively TRBD1 or TRBD2 (5 bases each). The V and J ends lost 5 bases and 9 bases respectively, with 23 bases between them. This CDR3 region has 15 residues. Germline V lookup: CDR1 SEHNR, CDR2 FQNEAQ (reference sequence).

The chain employs TRBV9 and TRBJ2-7; 11 bases are a match to TRBD2. V was pared by 0 bases and J by 4 bases, with 3 bases of the junction left unmatched. Germline V gene sequence: CDR1 SGDLS, CDR2 YYNGEE. The CDR3 extends over 15 amino acids. CDR3 DNA: TGTGCCAGCAGCGTAGGGCCTAGCGGGAGGTACGAGCAGTACTTC. Its protein is CASSVGPSGRYEQYF.

The V gene is TRBV27, the J gene TRBJ2-3, with TRBD2 matching 16 bases. Trimming took 6 bases from V and 2 from J; bases not matched to a gene: 14. The CDR3 consists of 20 residues. Germline CDR1 is MNHEY and CDR2 is SMNVEV (reference sequence). CDR3 in amino acids: CASSPPPGLAGGGDTDTQYF. CDR3 DNA: TGTGCCAGCAGCCCTCCCCCGGGACTAGCGGGAGGGGGGGACACAGATACGCAGTATTTT.

This rearrangement joins TRBV27 to TRBJ1-3; TRBD1 might be the D (5 bases). Germline V CDR1 and CDR2: MNHEY, SMNVEV (reference sequence). The CDR3 totals 13 residues. V was shortened by 6 bases and J by 8 bases, with 14 bases between the two germline ends. The CDR3 loop reads CASRGQIGHTIYF. CDR3 coding DNA: TGTGCCAGCAGGGGGCAGATCGGGCACACCATATATTTT.

The rearrangement uses TRBV30 and TRBJ1-1; no firm D call. CDR1 is GTSNPN, CDR2 SVGIG, per germline (reference sequence). This CDR3 region has 13 residues. With 4 bases removed from V and 1 base from J, the gap between germline ends came to 10 bases. The CDR3 protein is CAWTRGPNTEAFF. In DNA form, the CDR3 reads TGTGCCTGGACCAGAGGACCGAACACTGAAGCTTTCTTT.

This clone was found once. The chain links TRBV18 to TRBJ2-3, with 10 bases fitting TRBD2. Germline V gene data show CDR1 as KGHSH and CDR2 as LQKENI. Trimming removed 4 bases from V and 4 bases from J; junction bases left unmatched: 8. The CDR3 runs to 16 residues. The CDR3 sequence is CASSRLSGGDPDTQYF. The CDR3 bases are TGTGCCAGCTCACGGTTAAGCGGGGGGGACCCAGATACGCAGTATTTT.

In DNA form, the CDR3 reads TGTGCCAGTAGTAGGGGACAGATTAATGAAAAACTGTTTTTT. This codes for CASSRGQINEKLFF. The rearrangement links TRBV19 to TRBJ1-4; 7 positions match TRBD1. V lost 4 bases to trimming and J lost 4 bases; unmatched junction nucleotides: 3. There are 14 residues in the CDR3. Germline CDR1 reads LNHDA; CDR2 reads SQIVND (reference sequence).

This clone was detected once. The gene calls are TRBV28 and TRBJ2-7; no clear D. Trimming shortened V by 5 bases and J by 2 bases, and 1 base separated the two germline ends. Germline values: CDR1 MDHEN, CDR2 SYDVKM. This CDR3 has 10 residues. CDR3 coding DNA: TGTGCCAGCAGTACCTACGAGCAGTACTTC. As protein: CASSTYEQYF.

This CDR3 reads CASLKPRGVPLQETQYF. For the CDR3, the DNA is TGTGCCAGCCTAAAGCCCCGAGGAGTCCCTCTCCAAGAGACCCAGTACTTC. The chain uses TRBV2 and TRBJ2-5, with D uncertain. V was clipped by 8 bases and J by 1 base, with 23 bases between them. The germline V gene has CDR1 SNHLY and CDR2 FYNNEI. The CDR3 sequence is 17 residues long.

V gene TRBV28 combines with J gene TRBJ1-2, with D maybe TRBD1 (6 bases). The CDR3 extends over 12 amino acids. Trimming cost V 5 bases and J 7 bases, with 11 bases left between them. Germline loops: CDR1 MDHEN, CDR2 SYDVKM. The DNA of the CDR3 is TGTGCCAGCAGTCCTCACAGGGTTGGCTACACCTTC. As protein: CASSPHRVGYTF.